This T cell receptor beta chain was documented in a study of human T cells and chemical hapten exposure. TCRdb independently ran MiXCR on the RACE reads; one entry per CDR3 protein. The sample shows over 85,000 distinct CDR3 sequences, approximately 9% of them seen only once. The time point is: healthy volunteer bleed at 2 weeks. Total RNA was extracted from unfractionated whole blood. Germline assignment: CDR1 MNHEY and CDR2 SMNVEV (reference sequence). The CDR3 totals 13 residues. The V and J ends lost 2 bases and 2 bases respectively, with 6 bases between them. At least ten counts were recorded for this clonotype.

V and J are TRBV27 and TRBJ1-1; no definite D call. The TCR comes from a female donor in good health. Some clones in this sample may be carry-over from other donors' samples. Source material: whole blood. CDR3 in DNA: TGTGCCAGCAGTTTAGAACGAAACACTGAAGCTTTCTTT. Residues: CASSLERNTEAFF.